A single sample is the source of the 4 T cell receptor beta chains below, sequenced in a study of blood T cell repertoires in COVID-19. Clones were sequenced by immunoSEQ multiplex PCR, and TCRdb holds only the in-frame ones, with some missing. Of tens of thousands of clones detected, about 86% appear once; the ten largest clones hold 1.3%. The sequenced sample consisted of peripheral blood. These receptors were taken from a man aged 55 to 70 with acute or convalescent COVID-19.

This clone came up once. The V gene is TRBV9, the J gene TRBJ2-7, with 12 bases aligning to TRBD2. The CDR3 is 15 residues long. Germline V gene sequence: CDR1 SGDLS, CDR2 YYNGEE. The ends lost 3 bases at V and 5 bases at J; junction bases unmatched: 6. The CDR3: CASSATSGSYNEQYF. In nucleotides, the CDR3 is TGTGCCAGCAGCGCGACTAGCGGGAGCTACAACGAGCAGTACTTC.

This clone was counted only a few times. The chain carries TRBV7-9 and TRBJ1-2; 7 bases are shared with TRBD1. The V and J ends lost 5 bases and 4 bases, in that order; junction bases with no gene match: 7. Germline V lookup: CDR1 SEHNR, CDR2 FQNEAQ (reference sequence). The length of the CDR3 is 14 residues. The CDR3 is CASSPRQGSYGYTF. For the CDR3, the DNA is TGTGCCAGCAGCCCAAGACAGGGATCCTATGGCTACACCTTC.

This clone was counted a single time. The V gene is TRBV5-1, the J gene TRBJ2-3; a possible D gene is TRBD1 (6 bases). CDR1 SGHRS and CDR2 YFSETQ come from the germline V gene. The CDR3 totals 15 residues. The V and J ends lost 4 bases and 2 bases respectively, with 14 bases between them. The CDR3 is CASSPNRDNTDTQYF. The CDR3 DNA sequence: TGCGCCAGCAGCCCCAACCGGGACAACACAGATACGCAGTATTTT. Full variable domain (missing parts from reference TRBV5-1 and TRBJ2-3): KAGVTQTPRYLIKTRGQQVTLSCSPISGHRSVSWYQQTPGQGLQFLFEYFSETQRNKGNFPGRFSGRQFSNSRSEMNVSTLELGDSALYLCASSPNRDNTDTQYFGPGTRLTVL.

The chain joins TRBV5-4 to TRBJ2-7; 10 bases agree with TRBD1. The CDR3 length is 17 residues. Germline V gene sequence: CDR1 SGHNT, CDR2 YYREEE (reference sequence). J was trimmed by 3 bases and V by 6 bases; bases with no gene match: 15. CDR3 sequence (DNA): TGTGCCAGCAACCCATTCCCGGGACAGGGGACCGGCTACGAGCAGTACTTC. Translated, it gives CASNPFPGQGTGYEQYF.